These T cell receptor beta chains were read from a single sample in a study of cytomegalovirus exposure and HLA in healthy donors. Libraries were prepared by immunoSEQ multiplex PCR; TCRdb keeps only in-frame clonotypes and omits some of them. This sample has over 150,000 clones, with approximately 86% found just once. Sequencing input: PBMCs. These receptors originate from a human donor in good health. The CDR3 runs from the conserved cysteine through the conserved F or W. The order of the fields is clone size, D gene, CDR3 length, J gene, V gene, CDR3 DNA, CDR3 protein. D genes are given only for firm matches. Size values are once, few and many counts, or a class for expanded clones, and some rows have none.

clone size: -
D gene: -
CDR3 length: 12
J gene: TRBJ2-3
V gene: TRBV7-8
CDR3 DNA: TGTGCCAGCAGCCCCACAACAGATACGCAGTATTTT
CDR3 protein: CASSPTTDTQYF

clone size: -
D gene: -
CDR3 length: 15
J gene: TRBJ1-1
V gene: TRBV9
CDR3 DNA: TGTGCCAGCAGCGTAGGTCCAGGGATGAACACTGAAGCTTTCTTT
CDR3 protein: CASSVGPGMNTEAFF

clone size: -
D gene: TRBD2
CDR3 length: 13
J gene: TRBJ2-3
V gene: TRBV2
CDR3 DNA: TGTGCCACGAGGCGGGGGGCAACAGATACGCAGTATTTT
CDR3 protein: CATRRGATDTQYF

clone size: -
D gene: -
CDR3 length: 14
J gene: TRBJ1-1
V gene: TRBV6-1
CDR3 DNA: TGTGCCAGCAGTGAAAGGCAGGGCCGAACTGAAGCTTTCTTT
CDR3 protein: CASSERQGRTEAFF

clone size: -
D gene: -
CDR3 length: 14
J gene: TRBJ2-5
V gene: TRBV18
CDR3 DNA: TGTGCCAGCTCACCACGCCAGCGGGAAGAGACCCAGTACTTC
CDR3 protein: CASSPRQREETQYF

clone size: -
D gene: -
CDR3 length: 14
J gene: TRBJ2-3
V gene: TRBV7-2
CDR3 DNA: TGTGCCAGCAGCTTAGGAGGGTCAGCAGATACGCAGTATTTT
CDR3 protein: CASSLGGSADTQYF

clone size: once
D gene: TRBD2
CDR3 length: 14
J gene: TRBJ2-5
V gene: TRBV9
CDR3 DNA: TGTGCCAGCACCCAACTAGCGGGGGGAGGGACCCAGTACTTC
CDR3 protein: CASTQLAGGGTQYF

clone size: -
D gene: TRBD2
CDR3 length: 17
J gene: TRBJ2-1
V gene: TRBV27
CDR3 DNA: TGTGCCAGCAGTCCGTTTTCCGGGAGGAGCTCCTACAATGAGCAGTTCTTC
CDR3 protein: CASSPFSGRSSYNEQFF

clone size: -
D gene: TRBD1
CDR3 length: 17
J gene: TRBJ1-2
V gene: TRBV27
CDR3 DNA: TGTGCCAGCAGTTTGGCCACGCCGGGACAGGGGTTCTATGGCTACACCTTC
CDR3 protein: CASSLATPGQGFYGYTF

clone size: -
D gene: -
CDR3 length: 15
J gene: TRBJ1-1
V gene: TRBV5-6
CDR3 DNA: TGTGCCAGCAGCTACCAAGATGGGGAGACCACTGAAGCTTTCTTT
CDR3 protein: CASSYQDGETTEAFF

clone size: -
D gene: -
CDR3 length: 13
J gene: TRBJ2-5
V gene: TRBV29-1
CDR3 DNA: TGCAGCGTTAACTACGGGGCGGGAAAGACCCAGTACTTC
CDR3 protein: CSVNYGAGKTQYF

clone size: -
D gene: -
CDR3 length: 15
J gene: TRBJ2-7
V gene: TRBV14
CDR3 DNA: TGTGCCAGCAGTCAGATTCAGGGGAAACGAAACGAGCAGTACTTC
CDR3 protein: CASSQIQGKRNEQYF

clone size: -
D gene: -
CDR3 length: 13
J gene: TRBJ2-7
V gene: TRBV28
CDR3 DNA: TGTGCCAGCAGTTTGGGCACCCCCTACGAGCAGTACTTC
CDR3 protein: CASSLGTPYEQYF

clone size: few
D gene: TRBD2
CDR3 length: 14
J gene: TRBJ2-2
V gene: TRBV6-1
CDR3 DNA: TGTGCCAGCTTGGGAGGGTCGGACACCGGGGAGCTGTTTTTT
CDR3 protein: CASLGGSDTGELFF

clone size: -
D gene: TRBD2
CDR3 length: 14
J gene: TRBJ2-7
V gene: TRBV5-4
CDR3 DNA: TGTGCCAGCAGCTCGGGGGGGGCGGGTTTCGAGCAGTACTTC
CDR3 protein: CASSSGGAGFEQYF

clone size: -
D gene: -
CDR3 length: 16
J gene: TRBJ2-1
V gene: TRBV7-9
CDR3 DNA: TGTGCCAGCAGATTAAACTGGGCTGCACCGGGGAATGAGCAGTTCTTC
CDR3 protein: CASRLNWAAPGNEQFF

clone size: -
D gene: -
CDR3 length: 15
J gene: TRBJ2-2
V gene: TRBV28
CDR3 DNA: TGTGCCAGCAGTTTTCACAGAACCTACACCGGGGAGCTGTTTTTT
CDR3 protein: CASSFHRTYTGELFF